This is a list of T cell receptor beta chains from one sample in a study of blood T cell repertoires in COVID-19. TCRdb's copy holds only in-frame clones and misses some; the assay was immunoSEQ multiplex PCR. The repertoire holds more than 90,000 clones, around 80% seen once, with around 5.9% in the top ten. Material for sequencing was peripheral blood. The receptors were sampled from a man in his 70s with acute or convalescent COVID-19. Both conserved end residues are part of each CDR3. The D gene is left open where the match is weak. Some rows have no size entry. The others give once, few or many, or a class for an expanded clone.

v_call	clone_size	j_call	d_call	cdr3_nt	cdr3_aa
TRBV2	-	TRBJ2-7	TRBD2	TGTGCCAGCAGGTTTAGACTAGCGTTATACGAGCAGTATTTC	CASRFRLALYEQYF
TRBV11-2	-	TRBJ2-1	TRBD1	TGTGCCAGTGAGGACAGGGTCCTCTACAATGAGCAGTTCTTC	CASEDRVLYNEQFF
TRBV27	-	TRBJ2-7	TRBD2	TGTGCCAGCAGACTGACTACCAAGGGACTAGCGAATTACGAGCAGTACTTC	CASRLTTKGLANYEQYF
TRBV7-3	-	TRBJ2-5	-	TGTGCCAGCAGCGGCGGGACGGTTGGCGAGACCCAGTACTTC	CASSGGTVGETQYF
TRBV30	-	TRBJ2-3	-	TGTGCCTGGAGTGTAGTACGGGGGCGGGAGACAGATACGCAGTATTTT	CAWSVVRGRETDTQYF
TRBV11-2	once	TRBJ2-5	TRBD1	TGTGCCAGCAGCTTATGGAAGGTACAGGGGGAGACCCAGTACTTC	CASSLWKVQGETQYF
TRBV6-6	-	TRBJ1-4	TRBD1	TGTGCCAGCAGTTACGACCAGGGGGCTACTAATGAAAAACTGTTTTTT	CASSYDQGATNEKLFF
TRBV27	-	TRBJ2-2	-	TGTGCCAGCAGTTTTAGGCAGTTCGGGACCGGGGAGCTGTTTTTT	CASSFRQFGTGELFF
TRBV6-5	-	TRBJ1-5	TRBD1	TGTGCCAGCAGTTACTTTCAGGGGGACCAGCCCCAGCATTTT	CASSYFQGDQPQHF
TRBV7-8	-	TRBJ1-6	-	TGTGCCAGCAGCCCTAGGGTAGGGGCAGGATCAGGGCATAATTCACCCCTCCACTTT	CASSPRVGAGSGHNSPLHF
TRBV9	-	TRBJ1-2	-	TGTGCCAGCAGCGGAGTACACAGGGCCTCTAACTATGGCTACACCTTC	CASSGVHRASNYGYTF
TRBV19	-	TRBJ2-3	-	TGTGCCAGTAGAGTTGCCTGGACATTCACAGATACGCAGTATTTT	CASRVAWTFTDTQYF
TRBV4-2	-	TRBJ1-2	TRBD1	TGTGCCAGCAGCCAAGATCGAGTAGGGGGCGACTATGGCTACACCTTC	CASSQDRVGGDYGYTF
TRBV5-1	many	TRBJ2-7	TRBD2	TGCGCCAGCAGCTTTAGCGGGAGAGGAGGGTACGAGCAGTACTTC	CASSFSGRGGYEQYF
TRBV11-2	-	TRBJ2-5	-	TGTGCCAGCAGCTTAATAGGAGGCCCGGAGACCCAGTACTTC	CASSLIGGPETQYF
TRBV30	-	TRBJ2-5	-	TGTGCCTGGAGTAAGAGCGGCAGACAAGAGACCCAGTACTTC	CAWSKSGRQETQYF
TRBV5-8	once	TRBJ2-2	TRBD2	TGTGCCAGCAGAATAGCGGGGGCCTACACCGGGGAGCTGTTTTTT	CASRIAGAYTGELFF
TRBV19	-	TRBJ1-5	TRBD1	TGTGCCAGTCATCGGACAGGGCCGATAGGCAATCAGCCCCAGCATTTT	CASHRTGPIGNQPQHF
TRBV14	once	TRBJ1-2	-	TGTGCCAGCAGTCCACTTCGCGAGCCAACTGGTGGCTACACCTTC	CASSPLREPTGGYTF
TRBV27	-	TRBJ2-7	TRBD1	TGTGCCAGCAGTTTATATGGGGACAGCTACGAGCAGTACTTC	CASSLYGDSYEQYF
TRBV5-5	-	TRBJ2-5	-	TGTGCCAGCAGCTCCTACCCCACCTCTTTCTTGACCCAGTACTTC	CASSSYPTSFLTQYF
TRBV24-1	-	TRBJ1-3	-	TGTGCCACCACGGACTCCTCCTCATCCGGAAACACCATATATTTT	CATTDSSSSGNTIYF
TRBV6-1	-	TRBJ1-2	TRBD1	TGTGCCAGCAGTGATCCGGGACAGATTTTCTATGGCTACACCTTC	CASSDPGQIFYGYTF
TRBV6-5	few	TRBJ1-2	-	TGTGCCAGCAGTTGGAACAAGGGGCCGCCAGACTATGGCTACACCTTC	CASSWNKGPPDYGYTF
TRBV30	-	TRBJ1-1	TRBD1	TGTGCCTGGACCACCTGGAGGGGGCCGGACACTGAAGCTTTCTTT	CAWTTWRGPDTEAFF
TRBV27	-	TRBJ2-3	-	TGTGCCAGCAGTTTACGAGACTTCACAGATACGCAGTATTTT	CASSLRDFTDTQYF
TRBV27	-	TRBJ1-1	-	TGTGCCAGCAGTCTCCGAGCGGGGCCCACTGAAGCTTTCTTT	CASSLRAGPTEAFF
TRBV7-6	-	TRBJ2-7	-	TGTGCCAGCAGCCCAGGCTCCCCCTCACTCTACGAGCAGTACTTC	CASSPGSPSLYEQYF
TRBV30	-	TRBJ2-1	TRBD2	TGTGCCTGGAGTGTACGGGGGGCCGGGAGGGTTTCAGTCTTC	CAWSVRGAGRVSVF
TRBV3-1/TRBV3-2	-	TRBJ2-4	TRBD2	TGTGCCAGCAGCCAAGTTAGCGGGGGGGGAAACATTCAGTACTTC	CASSQVSGGGNIQYF
TRBV29-1	-	TRBJ1-5	-	TGCAGCGCCCGGGGGGGTAGCAATCAGCCCCAGCATTTT	CSARGGSNQPQHF
TRBV5-5	-	TRBJ2-2	-	TGTGCCAGCAGCCTGACAGGGGCGGGGGCCGGGGAGCTGTTTTTT	CASSLTGAGAGELFF
TRBV19	-	TRBJ1-4	TRBD1	TGTGCCAGCAGGGGACAGGGGTTTGAAAAACTGTTTTTT	CASRGQGFEKLFF
TRBV7-9	once	TRBJ1-1	TRBD1	TGTGCCAGCAGCCACGCAGGACAGGGAAGCACTGAAGCTTTCTTT	CASSHAGQGSTEAFF
TRBV27	-	TRBJ2-7	-	TGTGCCAGCAGTTACCTCAAAGACAGTTCCTACGAGCAGTACTTC	CASSYLKDSSYEQYF
TRBV5-4	-	TRBJ2-5	TRBD2	TGTGCCAGCAGCTTGGAGTCGGCGGGGGGGAGGGAGACCCAGTACTTC	CASSLESAGGRETQYF
TRBV3-1/TRBV3-2	-	TRBJ1-1	-	TGTGCCAGCAGCCAAGTCGGGGGGCACACTGAAGCTTTCTTT	CASSQVGGHTEAFF
TRBV11-2	-	TRBJ2-1	TRBD2	TGTGCCAGCAGCTTAGACCCGGGACTAGCGTCCAATGAGCAGTTCTTC	CASSLDPGLASNEQFF
TRBV5-1	-	TRBJ2-5	-	TGCGCCAGCAGCCGACAGAATACCCAAGAGACCCAGTACTTC	CASSRQNTQETQYF
TRBV19	-	TRBJ2-1	-	TGTGCCAGTAGCCACGACAGGATAGGCAATGAGCAGTTCTTC	CASSHDRIGNEQFF
TRBV4-3	once	TRBJ1-1	-	TGCGCCAGCAGCCGAGGGGGTGGGTATACGGCTGAAGCTTTCTTT	CASSRGGGYTAEAFF
TRBV19	-	TRBJ1-4	-	TGTGCCAGTAGTAGAGATAAACCAGGCGAAAAACTGTTTTTT	CASSRDKPGEKLFF
TRBV12-5	few	TRBJ2-2	TRBD2	TGTGCTAGTGGTTCGGTTAGCGGGCGAGAAACCGGGGAGCTGTTTTTT	CASGSVSGRETGELFF
TRBV6-6	-	TRBJ2-1	-	TGTGCCAGCAGCCGTTCAGCCTACAATGAGCAGTTCTTC	CASSRSAYNEQFF
TRBV29-1	-	TRBJ2-1	-	TGCAGCGTTGAAGATCTTAGCAGGGTCAATGAGCAGTTCTTC	CSVEDLSRVNEQFF
TRBV12-3/TRBV12-4	-	TRBJ2-7	TRBD2	TGTGCCAGCAGCACTAGCGGGGCCTACGAGCAGTACTTC	CASSTSGAYEQYF
TRBV7-2	-	TRBJ1-2	TRBD1	TGTGCCAGCAGCCCCACCGGGACAGGGGGAGGCTACACCTTC	CASSPTGTGGGYTF